This record concerns one T cell receptor (beta chain) sequence. Its target is not known. V was clipped by 4 bases and J by 3 bases, with 9 bases between them. CDR1 and CDR2 (germline): MDHEN, SYDVKM. The CDR3 has 13 amino acids. Evenly divided among several immunoSEQ plates was the genomic DNA of each subset. TCRdb keeps only in-frame clones here, not all; method: immunoSEQ multiplex PCR. The sample holds about 680,000 clones; roughly 94% are singletons and the top ten take approximately 24%. These data are taken from a study of shared clonotypes between healthy human individuals. Findings and caveats of the study: Sharing of clonotypes among donors was expected to vary with sequencing depth. Donors were few, which limited the genetic and exposure-history diversity represented.

The naive CD8 fraction comprised CD45RO-negative cells positively selected for CCR7 and excluded terminally differentiated effector memory CD45RA+ cells. The clonotype originates from a man aged 30-40 years in good health. Source material: naive CD8+ T cells sorted from blood. The chain employs TRBV28 and TRBJ1-1; D might be TRBD1 (6 bases). CDR3 in amino acids: CASSSQGYTEAFF. The CDR3 DNA reads as TGTGCCAGCAGTTCACAGGGTTACACTGAAGCTTTCTTT.